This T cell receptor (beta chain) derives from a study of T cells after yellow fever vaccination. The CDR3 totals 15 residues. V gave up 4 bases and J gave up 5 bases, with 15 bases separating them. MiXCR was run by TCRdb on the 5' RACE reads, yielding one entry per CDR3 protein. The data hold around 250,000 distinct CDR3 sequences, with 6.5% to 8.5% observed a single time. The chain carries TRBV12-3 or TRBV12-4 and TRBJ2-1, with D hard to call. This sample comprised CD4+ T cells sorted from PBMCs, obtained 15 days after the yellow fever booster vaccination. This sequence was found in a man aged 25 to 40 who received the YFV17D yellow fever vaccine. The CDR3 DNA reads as TGTGCCAGCAGTTCCGAAGCATGGCGCGACAATGAGCAGTTCTTC. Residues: CASSSEAWRDNEQFF.